Shown below are 31 T cell receptor beta chains from a single sample sequenced in a study of beta chain features in type 1 diabetes. Regarding the study as a whole: The study found moderately but significantly shorter TCRB CDR3s in all four CD4+ subsets of Type 1 diabetes patients.

The antigens of these receptors remain unknown. Reverse transcribing all isolated RNA meant expressed TCRB transcripts were sequenced. TCRdb keeps only in-frame clones here, not all; method: immunoSEQ multiplex PCR. Counted here are 120,000 or so clones, approximately 15% occurring once; the ten biggest clones make up roughly 2.6%. Input material: central memory CD4+ T cells from blood. The receptor set was obtained from a young man with type 1 diabetes.

The chain links TRBV30 to TRBJ2-1; tentatively, D is TRBD2 (6 bases). Germline CDR1 reads GTSNPN; CDR2 reads SVGIG (reference sequence). Trimming pared 7 bases from V and 7 bases from J, leaving 20 bases between. This CDR3 is 14 amino acids long. CDR3 amino acids: CALKGSGRKNEQFF. CDR3 coding DNA: TGTGCCTTGAAAGGGTCAGGGAGGAAGAATGAGCAGTTCTTC.

The V gene is TRBV27, the J gene TRBJ1-6, with 7 nucleotides matching TRBD1. J lost 0 bases, V lost 5 bases, and 4 bases had no gene match. CDR3 size: 16 residues. The V gene's germline CDR1 is MNHEY and CDR2 SMNVEV (reference sequence). The CDR3 sequence is CASSGTVISYNSPLHF. The CDR3 DNA reads TGTGCCAGCAGTGGGACAGTTATCTCCTATAATTCACCCCTCCACTTT.

The chain carries TRBV29-1 and TRBJ2-5; possible D gene TRBD2, 5 bases. The CDR3 consists of 14 residues. The germline CDR1 and CDR2 sequences are SQVTM and ANQGSEA. Trimming shortened V by 0 bases and J by 1 base, and 9 bases separated the two germline ends. CDR3: CSVEDQRSQETQYF. The DNA of the CDR3 is TGCAGCGTTGAAGATCAGCGGTCCCAAGAGACCCAGTACTTC.

The rearrangement links TRBV18 to TRBJ2-7, with D tentatively TRBD2 (5 bases). Germline CDR1 reads KGHSH; CDR2 reads LQKENI. V shed 3 bases and J shed 3 bases, with 9 bases lying between them. The CDR3 sequence is 13 residues long. CDR3 nucleotides: TGTGCCAGCTCACCCGACGACTACTACGAGCAGTACTTC. As protein: CASSPDDYYEQYF.

Only a few counts were recorded for this clone. V usage is TRBV6-1 and J usage is TRBJ2-7; 8 positions agree with TRBD1. V shed 6 bases and J 1 base; nucleotides not matched to a gene: 11. The CDR3 contains 16 residues. Germline V gene lookup returns CDR1 MNHNS and CDR2 SASEGT. CDR3 bases: TGTGCCAGCAGAGAAATGCGACAGGGGACGTCCTACGAGCAGTACTTC. Translating gives CASREMRQGTSYEQYF.

The rearrangement joins TRBV10-3 to TRBJ2-3, with 10 bases matching TRBD2. V gave up 5 bases and J gave up 5 bases; unmatched junction bases: 7. This CDR3 contains 15 residues. Germline V gives CDR1 ENHRY, CDR2 SYGVKD. DNA of the CDR3: TGTGCCATCAGTAGCAGCGGGGGGGCCCAAGATACGCAGTATTTT. Protein: CAISSSGGAQDTQYF.

The DNA of the CDR3 is TGCGCCAGCAGCTTCGAGGGATCCTACGAGCAGTACTTC. Translated, it gives CASSFEGSYEQYF. The V and J genes are TRBV5-1 and TRBJ2-7; tentatively, D is TRBD2 (5 bases). The CDR3 is made up of 13 amino acids. The V and J ends lost 2 bases and 1 base respectively, with 7 bases between them. Germline V gives CDR1 SGHRS, CDR2 YFSETQ.

The gene calls are TRBV9 and TRBJ2-7; a weak D match, TRBD2 (6 bases). Trimming stripped 2 bases from V and 0 bases from J, with 15 bases between. Germline V CDR1 and CDR2: SGDLS, YYNGEE. CDR3 length: 16 amino acids. CDR3: CASSVQASASSYEQYF. For the CDR3, the DNA is TGTGCCAGCAGCGTCCAGGCTAGCGCTAGCTCCTACGAGCAGTACTTC.

The chain joins TRBV6-8 to TRBJ2-1; D is perhaps TRBD1 (5 bases). Germline V gene lookup returns CDR1 MNHGY and CDR2 SAAAGT. The CDR3 is made up of 14 amino acids. Trimming stripped 5 bases from V and 7 bases from J, with 15 bases between. CDR3 in DNA: TGTGCCAGCAGTAGTCGACTGTCAGGGAATGAGCAGTTCTTC. It yields the protein CASSSRLSGNEQFF.

The chain recombines TRBV2 with TRBJ2-3; 9 nucleotides agree with TRBD2. CDR1 and CDR2 from the germline V gene are SNHLY and FYNNEI. There are 16 residues in the CDR3. With V trimmed by 2 bases and J by 4 bases, 7 bases remained unmatched. The CDR3 region has the DNA TGTGCCAGCAGTGAAACCAGCGGGAGGCGTTCAGATACGCAGTATTTT. It yields the protein CASSETSGRRSDTQYF.

This clone was observed a handful of times. The chain recombines TRBV7-8 with TRBJ1-6, with D hard to call. Per germline, CDR1 SGHVS and CDR2 FQNEAQ. The CDR3 is made up of 16 amino acids. Trimming cost V 1 base and J 9 bases, with 16 bases left between them. CDR3 protein: CASSLVSAGTGSPLHF. CDR3 bases: TGTGCCAGCAGCTTAGTCTCAGCCGGCACTGGTTCACCCCTCCACTTT.

This clone was seen a few times. The rearrangement uses TRBV4-3 and TRBJ2-5; D might be TRBD2 (5 bases). The ends were cut back, 4 bases at V and 4 bases at J, with 13 bases in the middle. This CDR3 has 14 amino acids. CDR1 is LGHNA and CDR2 is YSLEER in the germline V gene. The CDR3 here is CASSPDFSGETQYF. The CDR3 DNA follows: TGCGCCAGCAGCCCCGATTTCAGCGGAGAGACCCAGTACTTC.

The rearrangement joins TRBV30 to TRBJ1-2; 8 bases align to TRBD1. The ends lost 2 bases at V and 12 bases at J; junction bases unmatched: 8. The CDR3 totals 12 residues. Germline lookup yields CDR1 GTSNPN and CDR2 SVGIG (reference sequence). CDR3 sequence reads: CAWSSTGQGNTF. CDR3 DNA: TGTGCCTGGAGTTCGACAGGACAGGGAAACACCTTC.

As for this clone: At the DNA level, this CDR3 is encoded by other sequences in the same sample as well. The gene calls are TRBV7-9 and TRBJ2-6; D is unclear. Trimming shortened V by 4 bases and J by 2 bases, and 12 bases separated the two germline ends. CDR1 SEHNR and CDR2 FQNEAQ come from the germline V gene (reference sequence). The CDR3 runs 16 residues. CDR3 nucleotides: TGTGCCAGCAGCTCTATGATGGGCGCTGGGGCCAACGTCCTGACTTTC. Its translation: CASSSMMGAGANVLTF.

This clone came up a few times. The chain recombines TRBV15 with TRBJ1-5; D is uncertain. V lost 8 bases to trimming and J lost 0 bases, with 11 bases between them. Germline V lookup: CDR1 LNHNV, CDR2 YYDKDF (reference sequence). The CDR3 is 14 amino acids. The CDR3 region is CATGGWGSNQPQHF. For the CDR3, the DNA is TGTGCCACCGGAGGCTGGGGTAGCAATCAGCCCCAGCATTTT.

The V and J genes are TRBV4-1 and TRBJ2-7, with 8 positions matching TRBD1. Unmatched junction bases numbered 5, after V lost 0 bases and J lost 4 bases. The CDR3 runs 15 residues. From germline, CDR1 is MGHRA and CDR2 YSYEKL. The CDR3 loop reads CASSQESRGRYEQYF. CDR3 coding DNA: TGCGCCAGCAGCCAAGAAAGCAGGGGGCGATACGAGCAGTACTTC.

This clone turned up a few times. The rearrangement uses TRBV9 and TRBJ2-7; D gene uncertain. CDR1 and CDR2 from the germline V gene are SGDLS and YYNGEE. The CDR3 is 15 residues long. V lost 0 bases, J lost 3 bases, and 13 bases lay in between. CDR3 in DNA: TGTGCCAGCAGCGTAGGGGCGGAGAACCTCTACGAGCAGTACTTC. Translation: CASSVGAENLYEQYF.

This clone was seen a few times. Since a much larger clone is just one base distant, this may be a read error. This sequence joins TRBV5-6 and TRBJ1-1; D is possibly TRBD1 (6 bases). The germline gives CDR1 SGHDT, CDR2 YYEEEE. Trimming shortened V by 4 bases and J by 0 bases, and 16 bases separated the two germline ends. This CDR3 has 16 amino acids. The CDR3: CASSALDRSMNTEAFF. CDR3 nucleotides: TGTGCCAGCAGCGCTTTAGACAGGTCCATGAACACTGAAGCTTTCTTT.

The genes are TRBV28 and TRBJ2-7, with a weak D call TRBD2 (6 bases). V was cut by 6 bases and J by 2 bases, with 14 bases left in between. The CDR3 consists of 14 residues. CDR1 is MDHEN, CDR2 SYDVKM, per germline. Here the CDR3 reads CASSPGLPPYEQYF. CDR3 nucleotides: TGTGCCAGCAGCCCGGGACTTCCTCCCTACGAGCAGTACTTC.

In this sample, this clone turned up a few times. The rearrangement links TRBV30 to TRBJ2-7, with 10 bases that match TRBD2. CDR3 length equals 17 residues. The ends lost 0 bases at V and 0 bases at J; junction bases unmatched: 8. CDR1 GTSNPN and CDR2 SVGIG come from the germline V gene (reference sequence). Written as DNA, the CDR3 is TGTGCCTGGAGTGTACTCCTTAGCGGGGGGAGCTCCTACGAGCAGTACTTC. Translation: CAWSVLLSGGSSYEQYF.

The table lists this clone with a few counts. The rearrangement links TRBV18 to TRBJ1-1; D unclear. V was clipped by 6 bases and J by 11 bases, with 13 bases between them. CDR3 length: 11 residues. CDR1 and CDR2 from the germline V gene are KGHSH and LQKENI. The CDR3 here is CASSPSNQAFF. As DNA, the CDR3 is TGTGCCAGCTCGCCATCAAACCAGGCTTTCTTT.

Details on this clone: In the same sample, other DNA sequences code for this CDR3. The chain carries TRBV19 and TRBJ1-2, with no clear D. CDR1 and CDR2 from the germline V gene are LNHDA and SQIVND (reference sequence). V was pared by 3 bases and J by 0 bases, with 5 bases between. CDR3 length: 13 residues. The CDR3 spells CASSILANYGYTF. CDR3 nucleotide sequence: TGTGCCAGTAGTATTTTGGCTAACTATGGCTACACCTTC.

This clone was counted ten times or more. The genes are TRBV7-2 and TRBJ2-1, with unresolved D. Trimming cost V 1 base and J 9 bases, with 10 bases left between them. Germline values: CDR1 SGHTA, CDR2 FQGNSA. The CDR3 runs 13 residues. CDR3 loop: CASSLGPEGEQFF. CDR3 nucleotide sequence: TGTGCCAGCAGCTTAGGACCGGAAGGTGAGCAGTTCTTC.

The sample holds one count of this clone. The gene calls are TRBV9 and TRBJ2-4; D gene unclear. Germline V gene lookup returns CDR1 SGDLS and CDR2 YYNGEE. V dropped 4 bases and J dropped 4 bases, with 12 bases sitting between them. The CDR3 covers 14 residues. The CDR3 region is CASSPGLTKNIQYF. The DNA of the CDR3 is TGTGCCAGCAGCCCAGGCCTTACTAAAAACATTCAGTACTTC.

This chain connects TRBV30 to TRBJ1-5; tentative D call: TRBD1 (5 bases). The V end lost 1 base, the J end lost 15 bases, and 19 bases lay between the germline ends. There are 13 residues in the CDR3. Germline V gene data show CDR1 as GTSNPN and CDR2 as SVGIG (reference sequence). As DNA, the CDR3 is TGTGCCTGGAGTGATATCGGAAGGGGCACTCCGCATTTT. This translates into CAWSDIGRGTPHF.

This sequence joins TRBV3-2 and TRBJ2-4. TRBV3-2 is deemed a pseudogene. CDR3 length: 9 residues. The CDR3 DNA sequence: TGTGCCAGCAGCCAAGTGTGGTACTTC. Translating gives CASSQVWYF.

This clone was seen a handful of times. The chain uses TRBV13 and TRBJ1-1; D gene unclear. Germline V gene sequence: CDR1 PRHDT, CDR2 FYEKMQ (reference sequence). V was cut by 1 base and J by 0 bases, with 15 bases left in between. The CDR3 is made up of 17 amino acids. Written as DNA, the CDR3 is TGTGCCAGCAGCTTAGCCACGGAGAGAATCCTGAACACTGAAGCTTTCTTT. It codes for CASSLATERILNTEAFF. The whole variable domain, remainder taken from reference TRBV13 and TRBJ1-1, is AAGVIQSPRHLIKEKRETATLKCYPIPRHDTVYWYQQGPGQDPQFLISFYEKMQSDKGSIPDRFSAQQFSDYHSELNMSSLELGDSALYFCASSLATERILNTEAFFGQGTRLTVV.

This clone was counted between two and nine times. The V call is TRBV10-1, the J call TRBJ2-2; tentatively, D is TRBD1 (5 bases). There are 12 residues in the CDR3. Germline V gene sequence: CDR1 WNHNN, CDR2 SYGVQD (reference sequence). Trimming took off 8 bases at V and 4 bases at J, with 8 bases between the two ends. The CDR3 DNA follows: TGCGCCAGCTCCAGGGTCACCGGGGAGCTGTTTTTT. Its translation is CASSRVTGELFF.

This clone was picked up a small number of times. V usage is TRBV5-4 and J usage is TRBJ2-7, with 11 bases matching TRBD2. This CDR3 spans 15 amino acids. The V gene's germline CDR1 is SGHNT and CDR2 YYREEE (reference sequence). The trim removed 4 bases at V and 2 bases at J, leaving 5 bases unmatched. CDR3 in DNA: TGTGCCAGCAGCACCTCTAGCGGGGGGCCCTACGAGCAGTACTTC. It codes for CASSTSSGGPYEQYF.

The J gene is TRBJ2-6, the V gene TRBV7-9; the D call may be TRBD1 or TRBD2 (6 bases each). The length of the CDR3 is 14 residues. V was cut by 5 bases and J by 8 bases, with 13 bases left in between. The germline gives CDR1 SEHNR, CDR2 FQNEAQ (reference sequence). DNA of the CDR3: TGTGCCAGCAGCCTAAAAGGGGGGTCCAACGTCCTGACTTTC. Its translation is CASSLKGGSNVLTF.

This clone was detected a few times. The V call is TRBV2, the J call TRBJ2-7; the match to TRBD2 covers 7 bases. The CDR3 is 14 amino acids. CDR1 and CDR2 from the germline V gene are SNHLY and FYNNEI. After removal of 4 bases from V and 5 bases from J, the junction contained 8 bases not matched to a gene. CDR3 bases: TGTGCCAGCAGTGGTCGCGCTAGCGGCCACGAGCAGTACTTC. It is translated as CASSGRASGHEQYF. The entire variable domain, with the rest obtained from reference TRBV2 and TRBJ2-7, is as follows: EPEVTQTPSHQVTQMGQEVILRCVPISNHLYFYWYRQILGQKVEFLVSFYNNEISEKSEIFDDQFSVERPDGSNFTLKIRSTKLEDSAMYFCASSGRASGHEQYFGPGTRLTVT.